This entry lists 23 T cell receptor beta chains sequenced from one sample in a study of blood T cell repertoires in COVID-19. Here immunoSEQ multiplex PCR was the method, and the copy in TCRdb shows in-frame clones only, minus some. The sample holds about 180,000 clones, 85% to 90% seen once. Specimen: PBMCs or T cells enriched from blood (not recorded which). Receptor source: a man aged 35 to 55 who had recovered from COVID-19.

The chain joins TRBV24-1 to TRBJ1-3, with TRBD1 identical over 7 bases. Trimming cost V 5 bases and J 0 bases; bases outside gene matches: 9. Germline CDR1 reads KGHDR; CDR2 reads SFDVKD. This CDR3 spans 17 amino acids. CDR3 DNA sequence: TGTGCCACCAGTGTCCGTGACAGGGCCCACTCTGGAAACACCATATATTTT. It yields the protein CATSVRDRAHSGNTIYF.

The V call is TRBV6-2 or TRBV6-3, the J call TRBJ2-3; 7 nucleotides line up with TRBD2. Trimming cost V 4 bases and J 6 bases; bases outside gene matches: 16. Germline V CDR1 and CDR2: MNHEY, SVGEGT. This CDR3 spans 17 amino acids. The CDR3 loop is CASSSQVAGLVGDTQYF. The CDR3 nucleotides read TGTGCCAGCAGTTCCCAAGTAGCGGGTCTTGTAGGGGATACGCAGTATTTT.

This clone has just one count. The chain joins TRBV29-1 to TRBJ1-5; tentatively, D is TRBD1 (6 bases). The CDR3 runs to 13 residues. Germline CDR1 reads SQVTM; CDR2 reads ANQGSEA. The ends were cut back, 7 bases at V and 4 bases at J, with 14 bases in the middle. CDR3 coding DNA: TGCAGCGCTAACACAGGGAGTAATCAGCCCCAGCATTTT. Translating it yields CSANTGSNQPQHF. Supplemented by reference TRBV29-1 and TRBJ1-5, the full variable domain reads SAVISQKPSRDICQRGTSLTIQCQVDSQVTMMFWYRQQPGQSLTLIATANQGSEATYESGFVIDKFPISRPNLTFSTLTVSNMSPEDSSIYLCSANTGSNQPQHFGDGTRLSIL.

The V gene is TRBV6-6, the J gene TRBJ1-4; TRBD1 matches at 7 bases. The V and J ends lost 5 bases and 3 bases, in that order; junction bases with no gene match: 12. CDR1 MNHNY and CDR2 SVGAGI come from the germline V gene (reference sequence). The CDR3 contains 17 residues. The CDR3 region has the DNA TGTGCCAGCAGTCTCCGGGGACAGCTTTCAGCTAATGAAAAACTGTTTTTT. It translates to CASSLRGQLSANEKLFF.

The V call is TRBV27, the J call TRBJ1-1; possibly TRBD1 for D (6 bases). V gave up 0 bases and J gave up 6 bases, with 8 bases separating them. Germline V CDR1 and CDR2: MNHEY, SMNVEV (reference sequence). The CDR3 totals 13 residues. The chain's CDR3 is CASSLSGGAEAFF. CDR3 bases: TGTGCCAGCAGTTTATCAGGGGGGGCTGAAGCTTTCTTT.

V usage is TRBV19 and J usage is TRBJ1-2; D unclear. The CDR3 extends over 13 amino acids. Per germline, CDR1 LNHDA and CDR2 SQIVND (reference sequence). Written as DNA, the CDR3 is TGTGCAGCTTCAGTCCCTGGAGGCTATGGCTACACCTTC. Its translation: CAASVPGGYGYTF.

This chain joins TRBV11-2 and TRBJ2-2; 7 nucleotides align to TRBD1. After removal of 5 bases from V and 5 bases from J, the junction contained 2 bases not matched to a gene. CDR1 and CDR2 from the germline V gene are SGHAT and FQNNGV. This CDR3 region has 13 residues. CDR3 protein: CASSRQGTGELFF. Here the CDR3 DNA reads TGTGCCAGCAGCCGACAGGGTACCGGGGAGCTGTTTTTT.

The CDR3 loop is CASRRAGGPSETQYF. CDR3 DNA: TGTGCCAGTAGAAGGGCGGGGGGGCCATCGGAGACCCAGTACTTC. The chain carries TRBV19 and TRBJ2-5; 9 nucleotides agree with TRBD2. CDR1 is LNHDA, CDR2 SQIVND, per germline (reference sequence). The CDR3 is 15 amino acids. V was pared by 6 bases and J by 5 bases, with 10 bases of the junction left unmatched. Full variable domain (outside the CDR3, taken from reference TRBV19 and TRBJ2-5): DGGITQSPKYLFRKEGQNVTLSCEQNLNHDAMYWYRQDPGQGLRLIYYSQIVNDFQKGDIAEGYSVSREKKESFPLTVTSAQKNPTAFYLCASRRAGGPSETQYFGPGTRLLVL.

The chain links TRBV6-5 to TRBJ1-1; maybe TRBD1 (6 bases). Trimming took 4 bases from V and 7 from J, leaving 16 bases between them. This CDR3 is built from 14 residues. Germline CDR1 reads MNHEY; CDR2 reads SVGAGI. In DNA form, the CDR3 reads TGTGCCAGCAGTTCCCTCCTTGGACAGCTTGAAGCTTTCTTT. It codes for CASSSLLGQLEAFF.

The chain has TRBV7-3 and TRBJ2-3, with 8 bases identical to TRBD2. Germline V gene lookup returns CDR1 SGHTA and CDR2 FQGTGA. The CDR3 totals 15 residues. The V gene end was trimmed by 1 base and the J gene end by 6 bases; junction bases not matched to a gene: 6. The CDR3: CASSLNRGGRDTQYF. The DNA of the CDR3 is TGTGCCAGCAGCTTAAACCGGGGGGGCCGGGATACGCAGTATTTT.

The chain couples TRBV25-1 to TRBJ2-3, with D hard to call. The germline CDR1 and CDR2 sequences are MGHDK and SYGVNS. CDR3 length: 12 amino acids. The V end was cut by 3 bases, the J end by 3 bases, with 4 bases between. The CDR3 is CASSELTDTQYF. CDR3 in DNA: TGTGCCAGCAGTGAGCTAACAGATACGCAGTATTTT.

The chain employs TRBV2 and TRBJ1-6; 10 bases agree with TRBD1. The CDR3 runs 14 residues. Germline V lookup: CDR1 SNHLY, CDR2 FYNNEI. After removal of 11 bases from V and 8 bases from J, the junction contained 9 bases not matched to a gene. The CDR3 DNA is TGTGCCGGCAAGGGACAGGGGCTCTATTCACCCCTCCACTTT. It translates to CAGKGQGLYSPLHF.

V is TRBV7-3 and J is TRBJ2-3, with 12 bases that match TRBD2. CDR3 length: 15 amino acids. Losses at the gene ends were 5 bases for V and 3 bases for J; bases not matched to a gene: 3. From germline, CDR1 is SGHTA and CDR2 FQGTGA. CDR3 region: CASSAGLAGTDTQYF. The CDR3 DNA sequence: TGTGCCAGCAGCGCCGGACTAGCGGGGACAGATACGCAGTATTTT.

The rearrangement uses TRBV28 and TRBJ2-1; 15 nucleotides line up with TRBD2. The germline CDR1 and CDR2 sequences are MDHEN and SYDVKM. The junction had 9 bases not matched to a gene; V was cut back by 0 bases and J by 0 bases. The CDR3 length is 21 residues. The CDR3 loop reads CASSLWTGLAGGPSSYNEQFF. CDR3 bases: TGTGCCAGCAGTTTATGGACAGGACTAGCGGGAGGGCCGAGCTCCTACAATGAGCAGTTCTTC.

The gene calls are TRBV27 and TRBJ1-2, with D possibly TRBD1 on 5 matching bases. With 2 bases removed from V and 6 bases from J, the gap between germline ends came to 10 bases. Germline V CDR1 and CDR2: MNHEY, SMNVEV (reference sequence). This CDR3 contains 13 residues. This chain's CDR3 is CASSLVAGHGYTF. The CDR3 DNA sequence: TGTGCCAGCAGTTTAGTGGCAGGGCATGGCTACACCTTC.

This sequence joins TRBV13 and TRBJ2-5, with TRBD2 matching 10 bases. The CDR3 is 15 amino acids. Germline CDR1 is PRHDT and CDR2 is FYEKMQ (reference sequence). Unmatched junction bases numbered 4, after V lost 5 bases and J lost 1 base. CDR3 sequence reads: CASSPRLAGQETQYF. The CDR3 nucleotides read TGTGCCAGCAGCCCCCGACTAGCGGGCCAAGAGACCCAGTACTTC.

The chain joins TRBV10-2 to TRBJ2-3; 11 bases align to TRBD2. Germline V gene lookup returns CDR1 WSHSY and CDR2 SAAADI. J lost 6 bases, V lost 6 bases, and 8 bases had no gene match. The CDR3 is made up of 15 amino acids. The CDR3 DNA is TGCGCCAGCAGACGCGGACTAGCGGGTTCGGATACGCAGTATTTT. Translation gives CASRRGLAGSDTQYF.

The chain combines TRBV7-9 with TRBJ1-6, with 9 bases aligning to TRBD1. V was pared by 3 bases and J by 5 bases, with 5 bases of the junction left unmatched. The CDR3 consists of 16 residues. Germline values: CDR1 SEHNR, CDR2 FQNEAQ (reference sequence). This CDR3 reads CASSLGGTGNNSPLHF. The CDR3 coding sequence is TGTGCCAGCAGCTTGGGCGGGACAGGGAATAATTCACCCCTCCACTTT.

DNA for the CDR3: TGCGCCAGCAGCTTGGAAGTAGCGGGATACAATGAGCAGTTCTTC. Protein sequence: CASSLEVAGYNEQFF. The gene calls are TRBV5-1 and TRBJ2-1; 8 bases align to TRBD2. CDR1 and CDR2 from the germline V gene are SGHRS and YFSETQ. Trimming at V came to 0 bases and at J to 4 bases, leaving 3 bases not matched to a gene. The CDR3 is 15 amino acids.

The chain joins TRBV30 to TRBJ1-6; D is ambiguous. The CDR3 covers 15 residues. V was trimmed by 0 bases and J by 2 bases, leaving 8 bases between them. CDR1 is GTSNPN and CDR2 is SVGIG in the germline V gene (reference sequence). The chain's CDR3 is CAWSVSTAYNSPLHF. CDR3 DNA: TGTGCCTGGAGTGTATCCACAGCCTATAATTCACCCCTCCACTTT.

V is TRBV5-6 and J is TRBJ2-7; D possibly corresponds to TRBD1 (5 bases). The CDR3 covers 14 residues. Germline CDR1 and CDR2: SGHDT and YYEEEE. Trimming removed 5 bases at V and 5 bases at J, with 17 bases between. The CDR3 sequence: CASRAQGVVHEQYF. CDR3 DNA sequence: TGTGCCAGCAGGGCGCAGGGTGTAGTGCACGAGCAGTACTTC.

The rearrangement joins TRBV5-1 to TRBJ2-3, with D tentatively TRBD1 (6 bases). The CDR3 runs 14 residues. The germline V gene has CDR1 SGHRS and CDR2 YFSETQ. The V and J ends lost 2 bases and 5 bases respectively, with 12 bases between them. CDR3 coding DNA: TGCGCCAGCAGCTTCCGGGACACCCTAGATACGCAGTATTTT. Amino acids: CASSFRDTLDTQYF. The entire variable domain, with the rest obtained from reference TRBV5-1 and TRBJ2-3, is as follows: KAGVTQTPRYLIKTRGQQVTLSCSPISGHRSVSWYQQTPGQGLQFLFEYFSETQRNKGNFPGRFSGRQFSNSRSEMNVSTLELGDSALYLCASSFRDTLDTQYFGPGTRLTVL.

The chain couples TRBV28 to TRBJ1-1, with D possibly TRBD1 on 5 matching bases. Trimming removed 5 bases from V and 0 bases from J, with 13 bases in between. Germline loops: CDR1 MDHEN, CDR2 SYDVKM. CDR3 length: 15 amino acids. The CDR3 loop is CASSGVWTMNTEAFF. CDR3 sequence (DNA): TGTGCCAGCAGTGGGGTTTGGACAATGAACACTGAAGCTTTCTTT.